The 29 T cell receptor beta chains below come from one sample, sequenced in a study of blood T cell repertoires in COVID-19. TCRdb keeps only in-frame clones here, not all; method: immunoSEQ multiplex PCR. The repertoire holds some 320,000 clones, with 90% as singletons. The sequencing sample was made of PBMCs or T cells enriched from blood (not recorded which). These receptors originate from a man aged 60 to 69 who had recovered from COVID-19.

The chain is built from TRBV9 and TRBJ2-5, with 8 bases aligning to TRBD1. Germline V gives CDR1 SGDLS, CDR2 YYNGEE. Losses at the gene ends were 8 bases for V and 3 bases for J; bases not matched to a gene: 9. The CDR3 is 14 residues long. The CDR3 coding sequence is TGTGCCAGTACCCAGGGGGCAACAAAAGAGACCCAGTACTTC. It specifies CASTQGATKETQYF.

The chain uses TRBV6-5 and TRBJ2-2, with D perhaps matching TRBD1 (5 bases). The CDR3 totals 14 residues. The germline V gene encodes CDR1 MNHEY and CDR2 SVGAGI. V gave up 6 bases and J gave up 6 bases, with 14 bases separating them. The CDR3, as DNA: TGTGCCAGCAGCCAGGGTACTTTCTCCGGGGAGCTGTTTTTT. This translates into CASSQGTFSGELFF.

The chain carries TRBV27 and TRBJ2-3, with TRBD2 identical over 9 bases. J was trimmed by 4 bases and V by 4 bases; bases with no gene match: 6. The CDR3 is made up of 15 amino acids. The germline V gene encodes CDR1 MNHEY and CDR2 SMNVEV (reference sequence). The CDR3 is CASSSSGGFSDTQYF. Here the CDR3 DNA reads TGTGCCAGCAGTTCGAGCGGGGGGTTTTCAGATACGCAGTATTTT.

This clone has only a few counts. The CDR3 DNA reads TGTGCCAGCAGTCCAGACACCCAGGGAGAGCAGTACTTC. Translation gives CASSPDTQGEQYF. The V and J genes are TRBV12-3 or TRBV12-4 and TRBJ2-7, with a tentative D call TRBD1 (5 bases). V was clipped by 5 bases and J by 7 bases, with 15 bases between them. The CDR3 runs to 13 residues.

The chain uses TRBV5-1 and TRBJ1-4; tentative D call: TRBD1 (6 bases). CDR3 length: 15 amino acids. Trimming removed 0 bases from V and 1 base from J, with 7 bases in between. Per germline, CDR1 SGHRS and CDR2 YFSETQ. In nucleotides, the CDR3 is TGCGCCAGCAGCTTGGGGACAGAAACTAATGAAAAACTGTTTTTT. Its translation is CASSLGTETNEKLFF.

DNA for the CDR3: TGTGCCAGTCGGACAGATGCGAACACCATATATTTT. Its translation is CASRTDANTIYF. V and J are TRBV2 and TRBJ1-3, with D maybe TRBD1 (6 bases). Between the trimmed V and J ends, which lost 9 bases and 7 bases, there was a span of 13 bases. The germline V gene encodes CDR1 SNHLY and CDR2 FYNNEI. This CDR3 comprises 12 residues.

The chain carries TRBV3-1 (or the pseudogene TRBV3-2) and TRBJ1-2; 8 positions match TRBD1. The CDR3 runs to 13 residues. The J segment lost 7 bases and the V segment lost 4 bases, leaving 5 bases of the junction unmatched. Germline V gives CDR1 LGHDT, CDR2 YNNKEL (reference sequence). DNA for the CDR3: TGTGCCAGCAGCCTAGACAGGGGTGGTGGCTACACCTTC. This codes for CASSLDRGGGYTF.

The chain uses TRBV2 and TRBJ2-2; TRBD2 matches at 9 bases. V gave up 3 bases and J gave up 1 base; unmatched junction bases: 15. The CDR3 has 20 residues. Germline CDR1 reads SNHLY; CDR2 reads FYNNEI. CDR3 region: CASSDPTGGTSSENTGELFF. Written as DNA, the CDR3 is TGTGCCAGCAGTGACCCGACCGGCGGGACTAGCAGCGAGAACACCGGGGAGCTGTTTTTT.

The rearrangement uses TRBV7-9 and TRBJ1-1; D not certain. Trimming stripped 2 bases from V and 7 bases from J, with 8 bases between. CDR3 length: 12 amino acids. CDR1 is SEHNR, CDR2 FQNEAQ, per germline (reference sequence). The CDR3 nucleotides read TGTGCCAGCAGCTTACGGGGTCATGAAGCTTTCTTT. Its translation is CASSLRGHEAFF.

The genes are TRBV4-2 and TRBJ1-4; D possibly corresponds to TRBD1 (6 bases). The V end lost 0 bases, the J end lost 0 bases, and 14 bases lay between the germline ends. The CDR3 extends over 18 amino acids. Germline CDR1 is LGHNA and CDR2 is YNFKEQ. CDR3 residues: CASSQEGAVGATNEKLFF. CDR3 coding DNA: TGTGCCAGCAGCCAAGAGGGGGCCGTGGGGGCAACTAATGAAAAACTGTTTTTT.

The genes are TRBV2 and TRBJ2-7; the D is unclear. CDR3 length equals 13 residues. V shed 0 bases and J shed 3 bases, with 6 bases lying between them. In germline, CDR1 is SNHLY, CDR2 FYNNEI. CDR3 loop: CASSEAPGYEQYF. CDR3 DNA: TGTGCCAGCAGTGAAGCGCCAGGCTACGAGCAGTACTTC. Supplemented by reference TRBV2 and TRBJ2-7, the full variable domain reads EPEVTQTPSHQVTQMGQEVILRCVPISNHLYFYWYRQILGQKVEFLVSFYNNEISEKSEIFDDQFSVERPDGSNFTLKIRSTKLEDSAMYFCASSEAPGYEQYFGPGTRLTVT.

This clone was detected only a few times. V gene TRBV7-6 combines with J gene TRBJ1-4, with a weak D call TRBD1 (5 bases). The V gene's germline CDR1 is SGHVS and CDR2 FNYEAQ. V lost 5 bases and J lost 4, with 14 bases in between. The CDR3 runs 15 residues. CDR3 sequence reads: CASSDPAGGNEKLFF. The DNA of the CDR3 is TGTGCCAGCAGCGACCCAGCCGGGGGTAATGAAAAACTGTTTTTT.

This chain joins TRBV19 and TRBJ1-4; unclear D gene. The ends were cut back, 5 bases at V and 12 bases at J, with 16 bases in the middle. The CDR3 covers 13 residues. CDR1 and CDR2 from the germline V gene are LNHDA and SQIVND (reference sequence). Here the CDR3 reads CASSLALVGELFF. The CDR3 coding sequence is TGTGCCAGTAGTCTTGCCCTCGTAGGAGAACTGTTTTTT.

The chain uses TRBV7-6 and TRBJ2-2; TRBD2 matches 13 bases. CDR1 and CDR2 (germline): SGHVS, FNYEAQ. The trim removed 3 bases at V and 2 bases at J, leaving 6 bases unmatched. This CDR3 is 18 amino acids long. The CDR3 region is CASSLRLAGGLNTGELFF. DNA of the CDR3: TGTGCCAGCAGCTTGCGACTAGCGGGGGGCTTAAACACCGGGGAGCTGTTTTTT.

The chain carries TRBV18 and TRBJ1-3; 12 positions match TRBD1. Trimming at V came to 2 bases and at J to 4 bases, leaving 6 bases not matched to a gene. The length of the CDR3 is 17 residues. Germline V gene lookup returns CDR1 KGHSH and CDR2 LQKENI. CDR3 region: CASSPTGQGAPGNTIYF. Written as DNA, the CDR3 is TGTGCCAGCTCACCAACGGGACAGGGGGCGCCGGGAAACACCATATATTTT.

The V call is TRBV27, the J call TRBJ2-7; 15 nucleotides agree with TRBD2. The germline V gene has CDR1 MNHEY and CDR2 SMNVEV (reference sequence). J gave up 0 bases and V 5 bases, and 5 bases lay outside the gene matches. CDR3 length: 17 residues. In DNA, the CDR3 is TGTGCCAGCAGTCACTGGACTAGCGGGGGGGCCTCCTACGAGCAGTACTTC. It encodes CASSHWTSGGASYEQYF.

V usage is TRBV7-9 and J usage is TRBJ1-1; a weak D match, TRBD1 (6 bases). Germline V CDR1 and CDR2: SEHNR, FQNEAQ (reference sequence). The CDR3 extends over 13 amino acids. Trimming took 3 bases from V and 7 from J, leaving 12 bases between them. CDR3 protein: CASSLVGADEAFF. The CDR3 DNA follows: TGTGCCAGCAGCTTGGTGGGGGCCGATGAAGCTTTCTTT.

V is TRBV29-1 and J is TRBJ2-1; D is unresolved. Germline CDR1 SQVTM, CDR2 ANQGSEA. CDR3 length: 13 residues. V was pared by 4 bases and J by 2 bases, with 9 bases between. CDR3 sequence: CSVVGRTYNEQFF. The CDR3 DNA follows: TGCAGCGTTGTTGGTAGAACCTACAATGAGCAGTTCTTC.

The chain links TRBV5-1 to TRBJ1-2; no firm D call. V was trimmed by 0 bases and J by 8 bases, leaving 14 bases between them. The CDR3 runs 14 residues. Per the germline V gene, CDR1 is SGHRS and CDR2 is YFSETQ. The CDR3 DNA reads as TGCGCCAGCAGCTTGGGTTCAGGCCCGGTGGGCTACACCTTC. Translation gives CASSLGSGPVGYTF.

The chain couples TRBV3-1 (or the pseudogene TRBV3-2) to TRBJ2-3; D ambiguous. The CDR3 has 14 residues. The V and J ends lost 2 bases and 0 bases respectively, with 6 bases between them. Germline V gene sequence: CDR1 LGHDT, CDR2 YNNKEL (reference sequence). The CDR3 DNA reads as TGTGCCAGCAGCCAAAGCCTGAGCACAGATACGCAGTATTTT. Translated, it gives CASSQSLSTDTQYF.

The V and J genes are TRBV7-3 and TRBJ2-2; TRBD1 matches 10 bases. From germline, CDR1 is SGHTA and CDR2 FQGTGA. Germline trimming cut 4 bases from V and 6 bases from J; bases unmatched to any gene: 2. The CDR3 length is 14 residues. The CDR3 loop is CASSSGTGAGELFF. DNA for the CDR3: TGTGCCAGCAGCTCCGGGACAGGGGCCGGGGAGCTGTTTTTT.

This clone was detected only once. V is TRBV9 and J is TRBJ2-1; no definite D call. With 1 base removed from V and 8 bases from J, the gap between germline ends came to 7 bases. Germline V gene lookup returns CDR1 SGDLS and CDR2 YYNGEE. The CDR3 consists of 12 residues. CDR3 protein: CASSVMSDEQFF. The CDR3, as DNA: TGTGCCAGCAGCGTAATGTCCGATGAGCAGTTCTTC.

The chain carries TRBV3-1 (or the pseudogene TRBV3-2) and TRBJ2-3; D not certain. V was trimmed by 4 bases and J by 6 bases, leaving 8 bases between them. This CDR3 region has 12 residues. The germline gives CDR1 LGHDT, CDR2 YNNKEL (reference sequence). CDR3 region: CASSPDWDTQYF. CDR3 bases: TGTGCCAGCAGCCCCGACTGGGATACGCAGTATTTT.

The CDR3 protein is CASSIGYTEQYF. As DNA, the CDR3 is TGTGCCAGTAGTATAGGTTACACCGAGCAGTACTTC. The chain couples TRBV19 to TRBJ2-7; D gene ambiguous. Between the trimmed V and J ends, which lost 1 base and 6 bases, there was a span of 7 bases. The CDR3 totals 12 residues. Germline assignment: CDR1 LNHDA and CDR2 SQIVND (reference sequence).

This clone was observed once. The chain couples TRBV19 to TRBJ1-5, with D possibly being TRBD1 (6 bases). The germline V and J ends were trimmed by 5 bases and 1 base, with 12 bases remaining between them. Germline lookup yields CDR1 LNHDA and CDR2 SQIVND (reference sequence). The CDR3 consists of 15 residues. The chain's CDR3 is CASSPGQRSNQPQHF. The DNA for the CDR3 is TGTGCCAGTAGTCCCGGACAGAGGAGCAATCAGCCCCAGCATTTT.

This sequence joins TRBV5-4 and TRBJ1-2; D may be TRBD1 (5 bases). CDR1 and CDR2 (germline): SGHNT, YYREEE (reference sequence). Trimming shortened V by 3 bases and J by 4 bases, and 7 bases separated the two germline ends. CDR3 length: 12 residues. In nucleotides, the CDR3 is TGTGCCAGCAGCTCTGACAGCTATGGCTACACCTTC. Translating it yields CASSSDSYGYTF.

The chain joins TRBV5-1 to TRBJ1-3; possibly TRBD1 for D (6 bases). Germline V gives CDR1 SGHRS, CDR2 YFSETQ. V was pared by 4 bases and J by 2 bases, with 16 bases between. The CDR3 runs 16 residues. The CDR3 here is CASSGTGTHTGNTIYF. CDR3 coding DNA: TGCGCCAGCAGCGGAACCGGGACACATACTGGAAACACCATATATTTT.

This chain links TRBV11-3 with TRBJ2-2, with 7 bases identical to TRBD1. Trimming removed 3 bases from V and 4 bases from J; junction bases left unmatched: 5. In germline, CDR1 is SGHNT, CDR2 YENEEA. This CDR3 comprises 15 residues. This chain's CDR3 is CASSFGQVVTGELFF. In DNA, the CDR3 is TGTGCCAGCAGCTTCGGACAGGTTGTCACCGGGGAGCTGTTTTTT.

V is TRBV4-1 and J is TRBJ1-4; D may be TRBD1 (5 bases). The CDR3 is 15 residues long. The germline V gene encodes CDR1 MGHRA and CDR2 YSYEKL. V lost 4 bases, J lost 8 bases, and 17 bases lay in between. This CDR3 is CASSRNRQRMEKLFF. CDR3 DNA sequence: TGCGCCAGCAGCCGCAACCGACAGAGGATGGAAAAACTGTTTTTT.